This T cell receptor (beta chain) was obtained from a study of blood T cells in healthy people across ages. Overall study results and limits: The authors considered diversity estimates from one million T cells to be underestimates. Aged donors had fewer naive CD4+ cells and lower diversity than long-lived donors.

Looked up from germline, CDR1 is LGHDT and CDR2 is YNNKEL (reference sequence). The CDR3 consists of 13 residues. Turning to this clonotype: Antigen specificity is unknown. One junction end does not reproduce the germline sequence, and a read error may be involved.

It was with a sample-barcoded 5' primer and a J-beta primer mix that a second PCR of about 6 to 12 cycles was run. Every molecule of cDNA carried a tag from a template-switch adaptor with 12 random nucleotides. From the 5' RACE reads, TCRdb called clonotypes with MiXCR, one entry per CDR3 protein. The data show 750,000 to 950,000 distinct CDR3 sequences, roughly 24% seen once. This sample was shared with a second study, whose subject was T cells of mothers and their children. In that study: Sequencing revealed no T cell clones that were persistent and microchimeric.

Sequenced input: blood. V is TRBV3-1 and J is TRBJ2-5; 7 bases agree with TRBD1. With the DNA end fitting TRBJ2-7 better, the J assignment may be wrong. This receptor was obtained from a boy aged 5 to 17 in good health. The CDR3, as DNA: TGTGCCTGCAGCCCTACAGGGGACCCCGAGCAGTACTTC. Translation: CACSPTGDPEQYF.